A single sample gave rise to the 15 T cell receptor beta chains below, sequenced in a study of T cell repertoires in cytomegalovirus infection. TCRdb independently ran MiXCR on the reads; one entry per CDR3 protein. This table holds some 700,000 distinct CDR3 sequences, approximately 33% found once. Antigens of these TCRs are unknown. This specimen was cultured PBMCs, taken from culture after CMV antigen stimulation. These receptors were obtained from a human donor in good health (CMV status not recorded). Some clones in this sample may be carry-over from other donors' samples.

CDR3: CASSFSVASNEQFF. For the CDR3, the DNA is TGTGCCAGCAGCTTCAGCGTTGCCTCCAATGAGCAGTTCTTC. The V call is TRBV7-2, the J call TRBJ2-1; no definite D call. V gave up 3 bases and J gave up 6 bases, with 12 bases separating them. The CDR3 totals 14 residues. CDR1 and CDR2 from the germline V gene are SGHTA and FQGNSA. The whole variable domain, remainder taken from reference TRBV7-2 and TRBJ2-1, is GAGVSQSPSNKVTEKGKDVELRCDPISGHTALYWYRQSLGQGLEFLIYFQGNSAPDKSGLPSDRFSAERTGGSVSTLTIQRTQQEDSAVYLCASSFSVASNEQFFGPGTRLTVL.

J is TRBJ2-1 and V is TRBV7-8; tentative D call: TRBD2 (6 bases). Germline CDR1 and CDR2: SGHVS and FQNEAQ. The CDR3 totals 20 residues. Deletions cut 0 bases from V and 1 base from J, with 22 bases between. DNA of the CDR3: TGTGCCAGCAGCTTAGCGAGAACCAACCTAGCGCCCGGGTCCTACAATGAGCAGTTCTTC. As protein: CASSLARTNLAPGSYNEQFF.

This clonotype appeared a single time. The chain recombines TRBV11-1 with TRBJ2-5; no definite D call. V lost 3 bases and J lost 1, with 12 bases in between. Germline V gives CDR1 SGHAT, CDR2 FQDESV (reference sequence). The CDR3 loop spans 15 amino acids. The CDR3 sequence is CASSLGTIRQETQYF. The CDR3 coding sequence is TGTGCCAGCAGCTTGGGTACTATCCGCCAAGAGACCCAGTACTTC.

The J gene is TRBJ2-6, the V gene TRBV27; maybe TRBD1 (5 bases). Germline lookup yields CDR1 MNHEY and CDR2 SMNVEV (reference sequence). V was clipped by 0 bases and J by 3 bases, with 12 bases between them. The length of the CDR3 is 17 residues. The CDR3 nucleotides are TGTGCCAGCAGTTTATCCCCCGCAGGGTTTGGGGCCAACGTCCTGACTTTC. Residues: CASSLSPAGFGANVLTF.

V gene TRBV7-6 combines with J gene TRBJ2-1; 12 bases line up with TRBD2. Germline-derived CDR1 and CDR2 are SGHVS and FNYEAQ. V was pared by 0 bases and J by 9 bases, with 9 bases of the junction left unmatched. The CDR3 contains 17 residues. CDR3 residues: CASSLAPLAGGLGEQFF. In DNA, the CDR3 is TGTGCCAGCAGCTTAGCCCCTCTAGCGGGGGGGCTGGGTGAGCAGTTCTTC.

The chain uses TRBV6-2 or TRBV6-3 and TRBJ2-1; D perhaps matches TRBD2 (6 bases). CDR1 is MNHEY, CDR2 SVGEGT, per germline. Trimming took 6 bases from V and 1 from J, leaving 10 bases between them. The CDR3 sequence is 14 residues long. As DNA, the CDR3 is TGTGCCAGCAGGCTGACTAGTTCCTACAATGAGCAGTTCTTC. Amino acids: CASRLTSSYNEQFF.

This clonotype was counted at least ten times. V and J are TRBV12-3 or TRBV12-4 and TRBJ2-7, with D unclear. Trimming removed 6 bases at V and 7 bases at J, with 10 bases between. This CDR3 comprises 11 residues. The CDR3 DNA reads TGTGCCAGCAGCTTCTCCGGGGAGCAGTACTTC. It yields the protein CASSFSGEQYF.

This clonotype was seen once. The CDR3 region has the DNA TGCAGTGCTACCGGGACTAGAGGCAATGAGCAGTTCTTC. The encoded protein is CSATGTRGNEQFF. The chain has TRBV20-1 and TRBJ2-1; TRBD2 matches 8 bases. V lost 4 bases to trimming and J lost 6 bases; unmatched junction nucleotides: 5. Germline V gene lookup returns CDR1 DFQATT and CDR2 SNEGSKA (reference sequence). CDR3 length equals 13 residues.

This clonotype has more than one count but fewer than ten. The J gene is TRBJ1-5, the V gene TRBV5-1; D call uncertain. The V end lost 4 bases, the J end lost 0 bases, and 11 bases lay between the germline ends. Germline V gene lookup returns CDR1 SGHRS and CDR2 YFSETQ. The CDR3 is 15 amino acids. In DNA form, the CDR3 reads TGCGCCAGCAGCCACGATGGGGATAGCAATCAGCCCCAGCATTTT. Translated: CASSHDGDSNQPQHF.

This clonotype was detected only a few times. The V gene is TRBV6-1, the J gene TRBJ2-7; D is unresolved. Trimming removed 0 bases from V and 3 bases from J, with 12 bases in between. The germline V gene encodes CDR1 MNHNS and CDR2 SASEGT. CDR3 length equals 15 residues. CDR3 loop: CASSEARSYRYEQYF. The DNA for the CDR3 is TGTGCCAGCAGTGAAGCGCGGAGCTACCGCTACGAGCAGTACTTC.

CDR3 amino acids: CASSSDSGGAQETQYF. In DNA form, the CDR3 reads TGTGCCAGCAGCTCCGATAGCGGGGGGGCACAAGAGACCCAGTACTTC. The chain is built from TRBV5-4 and TRBJ2-5; 11 bases fit TRBD2. Looked up from germline, CDR1 is SGHNT and CDR2 is YYREEE (reference sequence). Unmatched junction bases numbered 6, after V lost 3 bases and J lost 2 bases. The CDR3 has 16 residues.

This clonotype has just a few counts. V usage is TRBV18 and J usage is TRBJ1-4; TRBD1 is a possible D gene (5 bases). The germline CDR1 and CDR2 sequences are KGHSH and LQKENI. The CDR3 sequence is 13 residues long. Trimming cost V 2 bases and J 13 bases, with 14 bases left between them. The CDR3 nucleotides read TGTGCCAGCTCACCATCGTGGGGCGGCGGACTGTTTTTT. Its translation: CASSPSWGGGLFF.

Notes on this clonotype: Germline and junction disagree at one end, which may indicate a read error. This chain joins TRBV7-2 and TRBJ1-2; the D gene is possibly TRBD1 (6 bases). Germline-derived CDR1 and CDR2 are SGHTA and FQGNSA. The CDR3 extends over 15 amino acids. CDR3 sequence (DNA): TGTGCCAGCCGCTTAGAACCGGGACAAGTCTATGGCTACACCTTC. Protein product: CASRLEPGQVYGYTF.

The V gene is TRBV7-8, the J gene TRBJ1-4; D may be TRBD1 (5 bases). Trimming stripped 3 bases from V and 8 bases from J, with 10 bases between. The CDR3 runs to 13 residues. In germline, CDR1 is SGHVS, CDR2 FQNEAQ. CDR3 DNA: TGTGCCAGCAGCTTGGGGCATCGGGAAAAACTGTTTTTT. Translation: CASSLGHREKLFF.

The chain has TRBV12-3 or TRBV12-4 and TRBJ1-2, with 9 bases fitting TRBD1. Unmatched junction bases numbered 15, after V lost 5 bases and J lost 8 bases. This CDR3 is built from 16 residues. CDR3 sequence (DNA): TGTGCCAGCAGTCCGAGCCCCGGGACAGGGAGTTTCGGCTACACCTTC. This translates into CASSPSPGTGSFGYTF.